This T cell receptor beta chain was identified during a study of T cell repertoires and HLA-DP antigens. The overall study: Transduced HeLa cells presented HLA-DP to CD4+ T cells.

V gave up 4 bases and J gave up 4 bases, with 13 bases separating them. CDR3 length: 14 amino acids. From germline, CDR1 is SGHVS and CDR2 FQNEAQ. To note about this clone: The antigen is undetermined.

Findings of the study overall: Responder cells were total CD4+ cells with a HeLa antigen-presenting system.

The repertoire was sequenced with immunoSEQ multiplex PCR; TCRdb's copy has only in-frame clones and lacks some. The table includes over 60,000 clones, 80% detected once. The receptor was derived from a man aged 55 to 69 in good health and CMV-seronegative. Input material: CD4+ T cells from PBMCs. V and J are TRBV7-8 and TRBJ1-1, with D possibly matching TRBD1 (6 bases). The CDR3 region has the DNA TGTGCCAGCAGCTCCAGGGGTGGGAGCACTGAAGCTTTCTTT. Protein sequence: CASSSRGGSTEAFF.